The 2 T cell receptor beta chains presented below share a single source sample, sequenced in a study of blood T cell repertoires in COVID-19. The data were produced by immunoSEQ multiplex PCR, yet TCRdb's version contains in-frame clones alone and is incomplete. The sample includes just over 350,000 clones, 86% seen only once; the top ten take roughly 7.1%. The sequenced sample consisted of peripheral blood. The source of these receptors is an older woman with COVID-19, enrolled during active disease.

The chain carries TRBV5-1 and TRBJ1-2; 10 nucleotides line up with TRBD1. CDR1 is SGHRS, CDR2 YFSETQ, per germline. The CDR3 length is 14 residues. The V gene end was trimmed by 2 bases and the J gene end by 6 bases; junction bases not matched to a gene: 4. In nucleotides, the CDR3 is TGCGCCAGCAGCTTTACCGGGACAGGGGATGGCTACACCTTC. It specifies CASSFTGTGDGYTF.

V and J are TRBV7-2 and TRBJ2-1; 11 positions agree with TRBD2. Trimming cost V 1 base and J 9 bases; bases outside gene matches: 5. CDR3 size: 15 residues. Germline V gene lookup returns CDR1 SGHTA and CDR2 FQGNSA. DNA of the CDR3: TGTGCCAGCAGCTTAGAGGGGACTAGCGGAAGTGAGCAGTTCTTC. Protein: CASSLEGTSGSEQFF.